Here is one T cell receptor (beta chain) with its context. This sample was included in a study of resident and recirculating memory T cells in vitiligo. Study context: Samples were epidermis from two lesional and two nonlesional sites, plus PBMCs. No cells were sorted; samples were homogenized just before genomic DNA extraction.

The repertoire was sequenced with immunoSEQ multiplex PCR; TCRdb's copy has only in-frame clones and lacks some. The sample includes 70,000 to 75,000 clones, 90% to 95% of them seen just once. Patients had to be free of confetti depigmentation, indicating active vitiligo. Patients had received no treatment within the previous three months. Germline-derived CDR1 and CDR2 are LGHNA and YSLEER. The trim removed 3 bases at V and 2 bases at J, leaving 2 bases unmatched. The CDR3 sequence is 14 residues long. The chain recombines TRBV4-3 with TRBJ1-1, with TRBD1 matching 8 bases. Sequencing input: blood. This clonotype was sampled from a male donor with vitiligo. CDR3 sequence reads: CASSQGQANTEAFF. CDR3 DNA sequence: TGCGCCAGCAGCCAGGGACAGGCCAACACTGAAGCTTTCTTT.